Below are 4 T cell receptor beta chains sequenced from a single sample in a study of cytomegalovirus exposure and HLA in healthy donors. Amplification used 60 Vbeta primers and 13 Jbeta primers. Produced via immunoSEQ multiplex PCR; TCRdb's table is partial and in-frame only. The sample has roughly 110,000 clones, 65% to 85% seen once; the top ten hold roughly 2.6%. The material sequenced was PBMCs. The receptors were sampled from a woman in her late teens or twenties in good health and CMV-seronegative.

CDR3 in amino acids: CSVGGLNTGELFF. The CDR3 bases are TGCAGCGTGGGGGGACTGAACACCGGGGAGCTGTTTTTT. The chain carries TRBV29-1 and TRBJ2-2, with D maybe TRBD2 (6 bases). The germline CDR1 and CDR2 sequences are SQVTM and ANQGSEA. The CDR3 extends over 13 amino acids. The V and J ends lost 6 bases and 1 base respectively, with 9 bases between them.

This clone was observed a handful of times. The CDR3 bases are TGTGCCAGCAGTTACGACAGAGGAAATCAGCCCCAGCATTTT. Translated: CASSYDRGNQPQHF. The chain carries TRBV6-5 and TRBJ1-5; tentatively, D is TRBD1 (5 bases). V lost 2 bases, J lost 4 bases, and 9 bases lay in between. Germline V gene sequence: CDR1 MNHEY, CDR2 SVGAGI. The CDR3 consists of 14 residues.

This clone came up once. In DNA form, the CDR3 reads TGTGCCAGCAGCTTAGGCGCCAGGGCGGTAAGGAACACTGAAGCTTTCTTT. Its translation: CASSLGARAVRNTEAFF. This sequence joins TRBV7-6 and TRBJ1-1, with a weak D call TRBD1 (5 bases). V was shortened by 1 base and J by 1 base, with 16 bases between the two germline ends. This CDR3 spans 17 amino acids. Germline V lookup: CDR1 SGHVS, CDR2 FNYEAQ.

The chain carries TRBV9 and TRBJ1-2; 7 positions match TRBD1. From germline, CDR1 is SGDLS and CDR2 YYNGEE. The CDR3 spans 15 residues. The junction had 6 bases not matched to a gene; V was cut back by 0 bases and J by 4 bases. In DNA, the CDR3 is TGTGCCAGCAGCGTAGAGCTGACAGGGATCTATGGCTACACCTTC. Translated: CASSVELTGIYGYTF.